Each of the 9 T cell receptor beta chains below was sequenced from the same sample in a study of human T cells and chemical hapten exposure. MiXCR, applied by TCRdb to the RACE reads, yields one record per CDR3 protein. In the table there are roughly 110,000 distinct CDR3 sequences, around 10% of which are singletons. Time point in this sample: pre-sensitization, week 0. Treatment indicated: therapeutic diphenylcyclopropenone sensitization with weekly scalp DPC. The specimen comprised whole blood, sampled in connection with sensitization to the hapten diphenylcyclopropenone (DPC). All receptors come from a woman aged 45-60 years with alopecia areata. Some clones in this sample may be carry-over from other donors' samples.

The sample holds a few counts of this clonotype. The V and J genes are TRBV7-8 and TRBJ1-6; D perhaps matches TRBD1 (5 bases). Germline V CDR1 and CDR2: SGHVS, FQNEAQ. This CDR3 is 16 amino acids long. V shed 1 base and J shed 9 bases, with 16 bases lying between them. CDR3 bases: TGTGCCAGCAGCTTAGGGACACAGGTTGGGATTTCACCCCTCCACTTT. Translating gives CASSLGTQVGISPLHF.

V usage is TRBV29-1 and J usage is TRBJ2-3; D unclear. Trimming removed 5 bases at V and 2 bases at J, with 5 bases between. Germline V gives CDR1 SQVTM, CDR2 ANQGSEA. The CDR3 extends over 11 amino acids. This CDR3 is CSVRPTDTQYF. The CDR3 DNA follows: TGCAGCGTTCGGCCCACAGATACGCAGTATTTT.

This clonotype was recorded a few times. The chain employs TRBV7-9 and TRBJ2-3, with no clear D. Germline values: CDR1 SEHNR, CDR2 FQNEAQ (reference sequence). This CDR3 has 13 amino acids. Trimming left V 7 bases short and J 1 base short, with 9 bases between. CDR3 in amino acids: CASTDSRTDTQYF. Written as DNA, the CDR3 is TGTGCCAGCACCGACTCCCGCACAGATACGCAGTATTTT.

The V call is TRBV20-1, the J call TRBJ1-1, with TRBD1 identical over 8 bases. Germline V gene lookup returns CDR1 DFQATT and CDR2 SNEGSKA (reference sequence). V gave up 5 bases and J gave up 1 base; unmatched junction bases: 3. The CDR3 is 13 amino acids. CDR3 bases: TGCAGTGCTGCGACAGGGGCGAACACTGAAGCTTTCTTT. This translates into CSAATGANTEAFF.

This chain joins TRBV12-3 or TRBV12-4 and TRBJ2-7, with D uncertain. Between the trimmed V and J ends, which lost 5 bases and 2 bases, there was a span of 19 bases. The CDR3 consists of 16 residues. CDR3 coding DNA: TGTGCCAGCAGTACCGCTAAGCCGCCGCGTCCCTACGAGCAGTACTTC. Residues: CASSTAKPPRPYEQYF.

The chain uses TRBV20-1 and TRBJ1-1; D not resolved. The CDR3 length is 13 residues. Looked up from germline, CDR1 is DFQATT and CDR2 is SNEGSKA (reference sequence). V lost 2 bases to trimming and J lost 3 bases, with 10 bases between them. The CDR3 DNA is TGCAGTGCTAGAAAAGAATTGGACACTGAAGCTTTCTTT. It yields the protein CSARKELDTEAFF.

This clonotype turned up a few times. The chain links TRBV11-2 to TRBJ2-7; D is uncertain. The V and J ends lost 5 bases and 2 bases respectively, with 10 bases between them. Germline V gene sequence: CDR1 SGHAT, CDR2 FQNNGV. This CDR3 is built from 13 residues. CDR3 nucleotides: TGTGCCAGCAGCCCGACGGAGACCTACGAGCAGTACTTC. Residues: CASSPTETYEQYF.

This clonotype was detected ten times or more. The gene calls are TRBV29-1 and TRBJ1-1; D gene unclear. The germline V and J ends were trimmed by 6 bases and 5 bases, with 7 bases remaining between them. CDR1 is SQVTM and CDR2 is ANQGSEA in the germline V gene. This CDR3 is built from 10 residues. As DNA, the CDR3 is TGCAGCGTCTCCCTAACTGAAGCTTTCTTT. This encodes CSVSLTEAFF.

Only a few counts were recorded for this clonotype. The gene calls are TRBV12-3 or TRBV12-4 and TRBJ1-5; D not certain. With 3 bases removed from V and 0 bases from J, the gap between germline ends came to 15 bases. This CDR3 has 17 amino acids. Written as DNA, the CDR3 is TGTGCCAGCAGTTTCGGTCGCAGCCCTTTTAGCAATCAGCCCCAGCATTTT. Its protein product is CASSFGRSPFSNQPQHF.